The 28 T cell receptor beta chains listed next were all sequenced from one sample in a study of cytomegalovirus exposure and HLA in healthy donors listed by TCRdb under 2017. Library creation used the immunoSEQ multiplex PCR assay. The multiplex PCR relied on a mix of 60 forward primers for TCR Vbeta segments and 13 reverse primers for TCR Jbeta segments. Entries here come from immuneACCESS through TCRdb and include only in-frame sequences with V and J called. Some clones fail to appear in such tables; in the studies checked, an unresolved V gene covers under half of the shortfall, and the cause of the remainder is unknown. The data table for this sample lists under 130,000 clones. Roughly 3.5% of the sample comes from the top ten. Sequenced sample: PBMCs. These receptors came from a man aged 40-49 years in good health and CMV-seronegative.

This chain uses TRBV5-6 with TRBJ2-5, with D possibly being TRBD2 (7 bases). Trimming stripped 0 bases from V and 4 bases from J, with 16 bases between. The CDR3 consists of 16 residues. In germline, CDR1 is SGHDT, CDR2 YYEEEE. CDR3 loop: CASSLARGGVGETQYF. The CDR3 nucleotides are TGTGCCAGCAGCTTGGCGAGGGGGGGCGTTGGAGAGACCCAGTACTTC.

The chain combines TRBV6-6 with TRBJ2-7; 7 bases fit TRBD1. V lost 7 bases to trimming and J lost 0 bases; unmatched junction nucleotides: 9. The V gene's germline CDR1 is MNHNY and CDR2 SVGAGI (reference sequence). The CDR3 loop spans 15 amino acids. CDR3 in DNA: TGTGCCAGCATCCCCGCGGCAGGGGGCTCCTACGAGCAGTACTTC. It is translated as CASIPAAGGSYEQYF.

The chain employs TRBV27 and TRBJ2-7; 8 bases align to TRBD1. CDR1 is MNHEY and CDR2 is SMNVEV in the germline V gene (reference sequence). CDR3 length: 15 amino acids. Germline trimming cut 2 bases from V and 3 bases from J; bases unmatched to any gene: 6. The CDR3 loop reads CASSLGRGPHYEQYF. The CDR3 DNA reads TGTGCCAGCAGTTTAGGCAGGGGGCCCCACTACGAGCAGTACTTC.

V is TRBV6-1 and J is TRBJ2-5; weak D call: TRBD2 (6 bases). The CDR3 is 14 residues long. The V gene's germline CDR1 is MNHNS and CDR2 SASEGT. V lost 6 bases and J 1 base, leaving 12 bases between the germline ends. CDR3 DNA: TGTGCCAGCAGCCTCGGGACTGGCCAAGAGACCCAGTACTTC. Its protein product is CASSLGTGQETQYF.

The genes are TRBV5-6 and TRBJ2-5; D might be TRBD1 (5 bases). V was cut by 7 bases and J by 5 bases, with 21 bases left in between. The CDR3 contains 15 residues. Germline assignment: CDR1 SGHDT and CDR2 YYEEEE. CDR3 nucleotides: TGTGCCAGCCGACCTTGGGGCAGGGTGTGGGAGACCCAGTACTTC. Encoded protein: CASRPWGRVWETQYF.

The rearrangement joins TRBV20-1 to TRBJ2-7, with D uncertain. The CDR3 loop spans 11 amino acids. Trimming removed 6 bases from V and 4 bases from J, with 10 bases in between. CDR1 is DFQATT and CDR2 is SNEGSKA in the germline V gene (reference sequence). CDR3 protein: CSASRDYEQYF. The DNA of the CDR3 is TGCAGTGCGAGTCGTGATTACGAGCAGTACTTC.

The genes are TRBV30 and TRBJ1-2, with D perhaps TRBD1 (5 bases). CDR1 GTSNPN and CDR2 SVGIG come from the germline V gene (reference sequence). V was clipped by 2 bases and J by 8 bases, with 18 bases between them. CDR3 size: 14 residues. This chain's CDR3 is CAWSRQSLLVGYTF. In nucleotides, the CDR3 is TGTGCCTGGAGTAGACAGAGCCTTTTAGTGGGCTACACCTTC. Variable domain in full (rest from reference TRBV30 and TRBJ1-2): SQTIHQWPATLVQPVGSPLSLECTVEGTSNPNLYWYRQAAGRGLQLLFYSVGIGQISSEVPQNLSASRPQDRQFILSSKKLLLSDSGFYLCAWSRQSLLVGYTFGSGTRLTVV.

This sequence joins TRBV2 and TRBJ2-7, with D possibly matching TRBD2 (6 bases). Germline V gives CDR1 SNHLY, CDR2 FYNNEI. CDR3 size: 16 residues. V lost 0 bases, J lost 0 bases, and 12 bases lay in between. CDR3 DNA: TGTGCCAGCAGTGAAGCGCAAGCTAGCGACTCCTACGAGCAGTACTTC. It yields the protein CASSEAQASDSYEQYF.

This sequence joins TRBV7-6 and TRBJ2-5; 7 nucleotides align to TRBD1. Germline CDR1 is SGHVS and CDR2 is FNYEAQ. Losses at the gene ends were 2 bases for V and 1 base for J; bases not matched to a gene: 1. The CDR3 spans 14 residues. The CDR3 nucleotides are TGTGCCAGCAGCTTATACAGGGGCCAAGAGACCCAGTACTTC. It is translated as CASSLYRGQETQYF.

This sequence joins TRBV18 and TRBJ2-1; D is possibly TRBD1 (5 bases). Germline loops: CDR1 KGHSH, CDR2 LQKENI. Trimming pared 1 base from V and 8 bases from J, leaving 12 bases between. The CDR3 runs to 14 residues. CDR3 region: CASSPLVRVDEQFF. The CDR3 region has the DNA TGTGCCAGCTCACCACTGGTCAGGGTGGATGAGCAGTTCTTC.

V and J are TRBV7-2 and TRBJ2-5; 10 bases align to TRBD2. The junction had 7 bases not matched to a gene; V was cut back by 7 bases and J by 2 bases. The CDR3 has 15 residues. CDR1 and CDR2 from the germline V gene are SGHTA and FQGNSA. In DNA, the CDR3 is TGTGCCAGCAAACGACTAGCGGGTATACAAGAGACCCAGTACTTC. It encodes CASKRLAGIQETQYF. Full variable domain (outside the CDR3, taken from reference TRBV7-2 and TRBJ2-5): GAGVSQSPSNKVTEKGKDVELRCDPISGHTALYWYRQSLGQGLEFLIYFQGNSAPDKSGLPSDRFSAERTGGSVSTLTIQRTQQEDSAVYLCASKRLAGIQETQYFGPGTRLLVL.

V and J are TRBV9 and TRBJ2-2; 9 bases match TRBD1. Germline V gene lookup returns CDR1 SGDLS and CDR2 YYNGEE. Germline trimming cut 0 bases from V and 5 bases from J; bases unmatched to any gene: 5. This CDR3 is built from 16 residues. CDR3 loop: CASSVEGQGGTGELFF. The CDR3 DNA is TGTGCCAGCAGCGTAGAGGGACAGGGAGGGACCGGGGAGCTGTTTTTT. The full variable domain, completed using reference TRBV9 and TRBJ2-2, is DSGVTQTPKHLITATGQRVTLRCSPRSGDLSVYWYQQSLDQGLQFLIQYYNGEERAKGNILERFSAQQFPDLHSELNLSSLELGDSALYFCASSVEGQGGTGELFFGEGSRLTVL.

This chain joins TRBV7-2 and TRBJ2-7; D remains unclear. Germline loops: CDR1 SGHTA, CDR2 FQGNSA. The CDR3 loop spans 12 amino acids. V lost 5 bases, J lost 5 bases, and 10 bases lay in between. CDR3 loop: CASSAQRNEQYF. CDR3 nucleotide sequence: TGTGCCAGCAGCGCACAGAGAAACGAGCAGTACTTC. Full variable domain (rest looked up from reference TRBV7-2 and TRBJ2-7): GAGVSQSPSNKVTEKGKDVELRCDPISGHTALYWYRQSLGQGLEFLIYFQGNSAPDKSGLPSDRFSAERTGGSVSTLTIQRTQQEDSAVYLCASSAQRNEQYFGPGTRLTVT.

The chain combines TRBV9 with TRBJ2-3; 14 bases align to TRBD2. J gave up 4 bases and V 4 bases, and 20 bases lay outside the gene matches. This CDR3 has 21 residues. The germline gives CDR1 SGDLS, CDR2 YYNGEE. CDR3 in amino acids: CASSTTPGTSGSRRGADTQYF. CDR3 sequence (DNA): TGTGCCAGCAGCACCACCCCCGGGACTAGCGGGAGTCGGAGAGGTGCAGATACGCAGTATTTT. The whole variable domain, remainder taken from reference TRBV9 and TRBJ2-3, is DSGVTQTPKHLITATGQRVTLRCSPRSGDLSVYWYQQSLDQGLQFLIQYYNGEERAKGNILERFSAQQFPDLHSELNLSSLELGDSALYFCASSTTPGTSGSRRGADTQYFGPGTRLTVL.

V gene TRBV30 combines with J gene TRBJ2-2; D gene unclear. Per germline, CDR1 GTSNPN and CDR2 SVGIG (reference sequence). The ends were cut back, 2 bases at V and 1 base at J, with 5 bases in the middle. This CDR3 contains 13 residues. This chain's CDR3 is CAWSNMNTGELFF. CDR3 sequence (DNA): TGTGCCTGGAGTAATATGAACACCGGGGAGCTGTTTTTT.

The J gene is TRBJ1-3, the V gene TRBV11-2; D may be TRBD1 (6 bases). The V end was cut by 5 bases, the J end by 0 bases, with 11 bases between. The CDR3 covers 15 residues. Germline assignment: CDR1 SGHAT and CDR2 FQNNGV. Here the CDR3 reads CASSDRSSSGNTIYF. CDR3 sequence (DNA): TGTGCCAGCAGCGACAGGTCCTCCTCTGGAAACACCATATATTTT.

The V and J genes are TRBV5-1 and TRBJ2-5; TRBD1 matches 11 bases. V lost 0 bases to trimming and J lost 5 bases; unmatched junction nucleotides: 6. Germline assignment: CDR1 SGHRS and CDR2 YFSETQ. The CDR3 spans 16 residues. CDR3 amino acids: CASSLGRTGGGETQYF. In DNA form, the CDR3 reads TGCGCCAGCAGCTTGGGCCGGACAGGGGGCGGTGAGACCCAGTACTTC.

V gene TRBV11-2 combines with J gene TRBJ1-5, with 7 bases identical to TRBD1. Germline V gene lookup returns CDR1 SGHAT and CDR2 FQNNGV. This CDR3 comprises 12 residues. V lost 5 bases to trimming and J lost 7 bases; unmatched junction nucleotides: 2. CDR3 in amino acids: CASSDRVQPQHF. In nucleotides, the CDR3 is TGTGCCAGCAGCGACAGGGTCCAGCCCCAGCATTTT.

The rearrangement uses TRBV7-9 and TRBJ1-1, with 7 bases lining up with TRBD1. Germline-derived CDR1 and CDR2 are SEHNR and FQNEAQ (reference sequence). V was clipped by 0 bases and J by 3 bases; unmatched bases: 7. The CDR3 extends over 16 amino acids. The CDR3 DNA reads TGTGCCAGCAGCTTAGCCCCGGGACAGCACCACACTGAAGCTTTCTTT. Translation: CASSLAPGQHHTEAFF. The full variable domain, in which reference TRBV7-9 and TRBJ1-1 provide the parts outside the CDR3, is DTGVSQNPRHKITKRGQNVTFRCDPISEHNRLYWYRQTLGQGPEFLTYFQNEAQLEKSRLLSDRFSAERPKGSFSTLEIQRTEQGDSAMYLCASSLAPGQHHTEAFFGQGTRLTVV.

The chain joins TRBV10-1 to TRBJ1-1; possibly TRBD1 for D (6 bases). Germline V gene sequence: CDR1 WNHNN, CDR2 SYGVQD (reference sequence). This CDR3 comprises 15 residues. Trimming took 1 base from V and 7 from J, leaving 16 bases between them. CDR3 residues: CASSEFGDIRDEAFF. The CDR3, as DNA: TGCGCCAGCAGTGAGTTTGGGGACATCCGGGATGAAGCTTTCTTT.

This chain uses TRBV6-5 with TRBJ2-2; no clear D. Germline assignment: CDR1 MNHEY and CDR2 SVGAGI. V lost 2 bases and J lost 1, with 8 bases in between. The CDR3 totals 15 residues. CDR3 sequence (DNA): TGTGCCAGCAGTTACCGCAGACTGAACACCGGGGAGCTGTTTTTT. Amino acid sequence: CASSYRRLNTGELFF.

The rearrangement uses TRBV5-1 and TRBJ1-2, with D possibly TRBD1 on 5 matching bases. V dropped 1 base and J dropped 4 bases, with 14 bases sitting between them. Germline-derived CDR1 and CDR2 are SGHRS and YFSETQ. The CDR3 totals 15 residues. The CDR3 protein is CASSLSAGQAYGYTF. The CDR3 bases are TGCGCCAGCAGCTTGTCGGCAGGGCAGGCCTATGGCTACACCTTC.

The CDR3 loop reads CASKSGTSKYEQYF. In DNA, the CDR3 is TGTGCCTCGAAATCAGGGACATCAAAATACGAGCAGTACTTC. The J gene is TRBJ2-7, the V gene TRBV30; TRBD1 might be the D (6 bases). The CDR3 has 14 amino acids. Germline CDR1 and CDR2: GTSNPN and SVGIG (reference sequence). Trimming left V 7 bases short and J 4 bases short, with 20 bases between.

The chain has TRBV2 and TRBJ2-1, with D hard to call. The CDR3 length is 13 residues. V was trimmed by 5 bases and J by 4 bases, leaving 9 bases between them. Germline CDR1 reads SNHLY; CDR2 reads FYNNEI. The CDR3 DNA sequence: TGTGCCAGCAGTCGGCTGAGGTACAATGAGCAGTTCTTC. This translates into CASSRLRYNEQFF.

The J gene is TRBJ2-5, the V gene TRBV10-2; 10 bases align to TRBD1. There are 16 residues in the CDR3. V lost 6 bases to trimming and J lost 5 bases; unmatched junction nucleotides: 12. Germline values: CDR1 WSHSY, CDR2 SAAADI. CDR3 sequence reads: CASRVTGGAGSETQYF. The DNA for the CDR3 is TGCGCCAGCAGGGTGACAGGGGGCGCGGGGTCGGAGACCCAGTACTTC.

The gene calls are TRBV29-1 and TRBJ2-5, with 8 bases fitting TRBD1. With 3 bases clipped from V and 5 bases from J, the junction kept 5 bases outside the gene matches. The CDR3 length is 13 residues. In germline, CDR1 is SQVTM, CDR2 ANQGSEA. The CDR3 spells CSVEDRVGETQYF. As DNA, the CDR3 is TGCAGCGTTGAGGACAGGGTGGGGGAGACCCAGTACTTC.

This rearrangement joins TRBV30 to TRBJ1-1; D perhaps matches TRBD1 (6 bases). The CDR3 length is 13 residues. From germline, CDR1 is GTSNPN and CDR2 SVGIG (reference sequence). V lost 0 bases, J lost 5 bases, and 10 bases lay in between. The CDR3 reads CAWSVGAWTEAFF. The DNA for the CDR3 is TGTGCCTGGAGTGTGGGGGCTTGGACTGAAGCTTTCTTT.

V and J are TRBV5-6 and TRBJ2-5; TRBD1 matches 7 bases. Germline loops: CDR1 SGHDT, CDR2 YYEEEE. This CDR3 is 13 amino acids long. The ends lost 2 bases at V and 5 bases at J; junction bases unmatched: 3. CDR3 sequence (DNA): TGTGCCAGCAGCTTAGGGGGCTCGGAGACCCAGTACTTC. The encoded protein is CASSLGGSETQYF. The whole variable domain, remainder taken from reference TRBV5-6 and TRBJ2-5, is DAGVTQSPTHLIKTRGQQVTLRCSPKSGHDTVSWYQQALGQGPQFIFQYYEEEERQRGNFPDRFSGHQFPNYSSELNVNALLLGDSALYLCASSLGGSETQYFGPGTRLLVL.